Sequencing of this T cell receptor beta chain was carried out in a study of T cell responses to AZD1222 COVID-19 vaccine (dated by TCRdb to 2020 to 2023). For the study in its entirety: AZD1222 recipients whose second dose came at about 4 weeks and those whose second dose came at about 12 weeks were combined into one group, since spike-specific TCR depth and breadth did not differ between the two schedules. A total of about 230 trial participants underwent TCR sequencing, of whom 200 to 220 received two doses of AZD1222 and around 25 received two doses of the MenACWY control vaccine. Trial participants were enrolled into age subgroups of 18-55, 56-69 and 70-plus years, which contained about 150, 27 and 61 TCR-sequenced participants, respectively.

The sample's time point label, decoded: baseline before first vaccination. Samples from vaccinated people were obtained from the UK trials COV001 and COV002, which included a single-blind randomized controlled phase 2/3 trial of AZD1222 (ChAdOx1 nCoV-19) in healthy adults. For TCRbeta chain sequencing, PBMC samples from trial participants were taken at day 0 and at day 28 after the second dose. The germline ends are 8 bases apart after V is trimmed by 3 bases and J by 4 bases. The CDR3 goes from the cysteine to the phenylalanine over 13 residues. Only the CDR3 portion is preserved as DNA: 39 bases, with reading frame beginning at the first base. In the germline V gene, CDR1 corresponds to KGHDR and CDR2 to SFDVKD. The full study reports these points: Most participants were white British and females outnumbered males, and the authors suggested that clonal diversity may have been underestimated. CD4 TCRs associated with the vaccine covered the entire spike protein, and the dominant responses were in regions 160-218 and 743-854. Nearly half of unique spike-specific TCRs reportedly recognized epitopes outside regions mutated in the B.1.351 and B.1.1.7 variants. After two AZD1222 doses, spike-specific TCR breadth and depth were significantly higher than at day 0 and than in MenACWY recipients. Conclusions about previously exposed vaccinees are limited, since just 5 to 7 AZD1222 recipients were seropositive for SARS-CoV-2 at baseline. The 56-69-year group was small, and its depth increase did not reach significance, likely because of low power. Because no day 14 peak-response samples were available, the repertoires could be characterized only after the peak T cell response.

Points on this clone: Its target antigen remains unknown. One base away there is no much larger clone; base qualities are not given.

The CDR3 regions of human TCRbeta chains were subjected to immunosequencing. On the study's bioinformatics: Repertoire TCRs were checked for matches against a reference library of SARS-CoV-2-specific TCRs that had been generated using the MIRA antigen-specificity platform. Breadth was defined as the fraction of unique TCRs that were SARS-CoV-2-associated. Depth was defined as the fraction of total T cells that were SARS-CoV-2-associated. Using the MIRA data, every spike-specific TCR was mapped to the spike region that the TCR reacted to and assigned to either a CD4 or a CD8 class. Log10-transformed breadth and depth values were compared by one-way ANOVA with Sidak's multiple comparisons tests. As stored in TCRdb, this immuneACCESS dataset retains in-frame rearrangements with V and J assigned. A fraction of the clones does not appear; measured against another copy, unresolved V genes explain less than half of the discrepancy, and the remainder lacks a known reason. That table is the source of V, J and clone size, and D and trimming were worked out from the DNA. The sample includes some 130,000 clones, with 85% to 90% observed a single time. The top ten clones comprise about a fifth of the sample.

This TCR was sampled from an adult in good health. Here the sequenced sample was peripheral blood, taken on day 0 of AZD1222 vaccination. The chain couples TRBV24-1 to TRBJ2-5; TRBD2 might be the D gene, on 5 matching bases. The nucleotide sequence reads as follows: TGTGCCACCAGTGATCGGGAAGTAGAGACCCAGTACTTC. Its coded protein is CATSDREVETQYF.